This TCR beta chain is from a study of blood T cell repertoires in COVID-19. About the study: The study drew acute and convalescent COVID-19 samples from the United States, Italy and Spain. The analysed material was cDNA or gDNA that came from T cells, B-cell-depleted T cells, or PBMCs.

As handled by the study authors: Reference gene primer amplification in the assay estimated nucleated cell counts. The protocol was immunoSEQ multiplex PCR, while the TCRdb copy is restricted to in-frame clones and leaves out a portion. The V and J calls and clone size come from that table; D and trimming were worked out from the DNA. This table holds over 100,000 clones, 80% to 85% found once. In its sample, this clone was seen once. This TCR was sampled from a woman in her 70s with acute or convalescent COVID-19. The source material was peripheral blood.

This CDR3 reads CASSANRGSREQYF. CDR3 bases: TGTGCCAGTAGTGCCAATCGGGGGTCCCGCGAGCAGTACTTC. This rearrangement joins TRBV19 to TRBJ2-7; D is perhaps TRBD2 (6 bases). This CDR3 is built from 14 residues. Germline V gives CDR1 LNHDA, CDR2 SQIVND (reference sequence). With 5 bases removed from V and 6 bases from J, the gap between germline ends came to 17 bases.